This TCR beta chain came from a study of blood T cell repertoires in COVID-19. The CDR3 sequence is 11 residues long. Germline loops: CDR1 MGHDK, CDR2 SYGVNS. Trimming left V 10 bases short and J 8 bases short, with 12 bases between. Method: immunoSEQ multiplex PCR; TCRdb's copy keeps in-frame clones and lacks some. Counted here are 90,000 to 140,000 clones, 85% occurring once; the ten biggest clones make up roughly 4%. The chain is built from TRBV25-1 and TRBJ1-3; no firm D call. This clonotype originated in a man aged 50-60 years with acute or convalescent COVID-19. Sequenced input: peripheral blood. CDR3 region: CATFMADTIYF. The DNA for the CDR3 is TGTGCCACCTTCATGGCGGACACCATATATTTT.